This TCR beta chain was identified during a study of blood T cell repertoires in COVID-19 (dated by TCRdb to the early 2020s). Describing the broader study: Samples covering the acute and convalescent phases of COVID-19 were provided by collaborators in the United States, Italy and Spain. The material from the prospective study consisted of cDNA or gDNA derived from T cells, B-cell-depleted T cells, or PBMCs. Deeply sampled blood TCRbeta repertoires from subjects exposed to, actively infected with, or recovered from COVID-19 were included in the dataset. A freely available public database, intended as a resource for researchers studying the immune response to SARS-CoV-2, is where the repertoires were released. The samples were drawn from the first 160 participants of the ongoing ImmuneRACE study and from 1,254 subjects provided by 6 global collaborators. Nearly every sample came with metadata listing a de-identified subject ID, COVID-19 status, age in years and sex. HLA class I and class II types, where available, came from metadata supplied by the sample provider rather than from assay-based typing.

Whole blood was collected in K2EDTA tubes by collaborating institutions according to the institutions' own protocols. For TCRbeta analysis, collaborators shipped samples as frozen whole blood, isolated PBMCs, or DNA extracted from either of those sample types. The investigation overall reported the following: How much clinical and demographic metadata was included differed by source and by participant, and the metadata was provided uncurated.

V lost 4 bases and J lost 2 bases, and the count of bases not matched to a germline gene is 6. From a lookup of the germline V gene, CDR1 and CDR2 are KGHSH and LQKENI. The CDR3 runs 15 residues from the cysteine to the phenylalanine. CDR3 DNA is the only sequence kept; it has 45 bases, read in frame from the first base. TCRbeta CDR3 regions were amplified from genomic DNA by means of the immunoSEQ Assay, a bias-controlled multiplex PCR. As for how the authors treated the data: The number of nucleated cells in each sample was estimated from the amplification of reference gene primers within the assay. To quantify the absolute abundance of each unique TCRbeta CDR3 rearrangement, sequence reads were collapsed and filtered. For each sample, productive Simpson clonality was calculated as the square root of Simpson's diversity index across productive rearrangements. TCRdb holds this immuneACCESS table with in-frame rearrangements only. Some clones are missing; in checked studies, unresolved V genes explain under half, and the rest has no known cause. The D gene and trimming were derived from the DNA, and the V and J assignments and clone size from that table. This sample is represented by 240,000 or so clones; approximately 91% of them were singletons. The ten largest clones add up to about 0.8% of the sample.

With regard to this clone: Its antigen specificity is not known. Base qualities are not at hand, and no much larger clone is one base apart.

The sequence was obtained from a woman in her 30s with acute or convalescent COVID-19. The sequence is built from TRBV18 and TRBJ2-5; TRBD2 agrees with 8 junctional bases. Sequenced sample: peripheral blood. Here the CDR3 is given as CASSRRSGRQETQYF. The DNA sequence is given as TGTGCCAGCTCACGACGAAGCGGGAGACAAGAGACCCAGTACTTC.